What follows are 28 T cell receptor beta chains derived from one specimen sequenced in a study of graft-versus-host responses after intestinal transplantation. Sequencing used immunoSEQ multiplex PCR; TCRdb keeps in-frame clones, though not all of them. The sample lists some 97,000 clones; about 88% were seen once. Their antigen targets remain unknown. Sequences were derived from unstimulated CD4+ T cells sorted from spleen or lymph node cells, sampled before transplant. The receptors come from a human donor who was the organ donor for an intestinal transplant.

This chain joins TRBV12-5 and TRBJ2-7; 8 nucleotides align to TRBD1. Trimming removed 4 bases from V and 2 bases from J; junction bases left unmatched: 7. The CDR3 is 15 residues long. CDR1 and CDR2 from the germline V gene are LGHNT and FRNRAP. CDR3 sequence (DNA): TGTGCTAGTGGTTGCCGGGACAGGCGGCCCTACGAGCAGTACTTC. It specifies CASGCRDRRPYEQYF. Supplemented by reference TRBV12-5 and TRBJ2-7, the full variable domain reads DARVTQTPRHKVTEMGQEVTMRCQPILGHNTVFWYRQTMMQGLELLAYFRNRAPLDDSGMPKDRFSAEMPDATLATLKIQPSEPRDSAVYFCASGCRDRRPYEQYFGPGTRLTVT.

The chain combines TRBV14 with TRBJ2-1; TRBD1 might be the D (6 bases). CDR3 length: 17 amino acids. CDR1 and CDR2 (germline): SGHDN, FVKESK. V dropped 4 bases and J dropped 0 bases, with 16 bases sitting between them. Here the CDR3 reads CASSPRGQFHSYNEQFF. CDR3 sequence (DNA): TGTGCCAGCAGCCCGAGAGGACAGTTCCACTCCTACAATGAGCAGTTCTTC.

The gene calls are TRBV30 and TRBJ2-7; TRBD2 matches 7 bases. V lost 2 bases and J lost 0; bases outside the gene matches: 1. The CDR3 length is 13 residues. In germline, CDR1 is GTSNPN, CDR2 SVGIG (reference sequence). DNA for the CDR3: TGTGCCTGGAGTCGGGGGGTCTCCTACGAGCAGTACTTC. As protein: CAWSRGVSYEQYF.

V is TRBV13 and J is TRBJ1-2, with 8 bases that match TRBD1. The CDR3 runs to 15 residues. CDR1 and CDR2 from the germline V gene are PRHDT and FYEKMQ (reference sequence). The ends lost 3 bases at V and 4 bases at J; junction bases unmatched: 7. Written as DNA, the CDR3 is TGTGCCAGCAGCTTGATGGACAGGGAAGGCTATGGCTACACCTTC. It specifies CASSLMDREGYGYTF.

The chain recombines TRBV6-1 with TRBJ2-7; TRBD1 agrees at 11 bases. Germline V gives CDR1 MNHNS, CDR2 SASEGT. The CDR3 has 13 amino acids. Losses at the gene ends were 7 bases for V and 4 bases for J; bases not matched to a gene: 3. CDR3 DNA: TGTGCCAGCACGGGGACAGGGGGGTACGAGCAGTACTTC. Translation gives CASTGTGGYEQYF.

The chain combines TRBV5-1 with TRBJ2-5; the match to TRBD2 covers 8 bases. The V and J ends lost 2 bases and 3 bases, in that order; junction bases with no gene match: 0. The CDR3 extends over 13 amino acids. CDR1 is SGHRS and CDR2 is YFSETQ in the germline V gene. The CDR3 coding sequence is TGCGCCAGCAGCTTTAGCGGGGAAGAGACCCAGTACTTC. This sequence encodes CASSFSGEETQYF.

Points on this clone: Within the sample, other DNA sequences also encode this same CDR3. The chain couples TRBV2 to TRBJ2-1; D remains unclear. The V gene lost 6 bases and the J gene lost 9 bases, with 9 bases spanning the gap. The CDR3 runs to 11 residues. Germline values: CDR1 SNHLY, CDR2 FYNNEI. Written as DNA, the CDR3 is TGTGCCAGCAGCGAGTGGGGTGAGCAGTTCTTC. The encoded protein is CASSEWGEQFF.

This chain connects TRBV19 to TRBJ2-6, with D tentatively TRBD1 (5 bases). CDR3 length: 16 amino acids. V lost 3 bases and J 1 base, leaving 10 bases between the germline ends. Germline V CDR1 and CDR2: LNHDA, SQIVND (reference sequence). The CDR3 sequence is CASSMTARSGANVLTF. DNA of the CDR3: TGTGCCAGTAGTATGACAGCCCGATCTGGGGCCAACGTCCTGACTTTC.

The V and J genes are TRBV2 and TRBJ2-3, with TRBD1 matching 11 bases. This CDR3 contains 16 residues. CDR1 and CDR2 from the germline V gene are SNHLY and FYNNEI. Trimming cost V 7 bases and J 4 bases; bases outside gene matches: 10. The CDR3 loop is CASKGGTGGGADTQYF. The CDR3 DNA is TGTGCCAGCAAGGGTGGGACAGGGGGTGGGGCAGATACGCAGTATTTT.

The chain uses TRBV28 and TRBJ2-5, with a weak D call TRBD2 (6 bases). The CDR3 contains 15 residues. Looked up from germline, CDR1 is MDHEN and CDR2 is SYDVKM. V lost 6 bases, J lost 2 bases, and 16 bases lay in between. CDR3 region: CASSLPRTTQETQYF. The CDR3 DNA reads TGTGCCAGCAGCCTTCCCCGGACTACTCAAGAGACCCAGTACTTC.

This clone has only one observation. The chain recombines TRBV28 with TRBJ2-5; D remains ambiguous. The assigned J gene may be wrong: the sequence end matches TRBJ2-7 better. Germline CDR1 reads MDHEN; CDR2 reads SYDVKM. The CDR3 is made up of 13 amino acids. CDR3 protein: CASRLQRTYEQYF. CDR3 bases: TGTGCCAGCAGGTTACAGAGGACCTACGAGCAGTACTTC.

V gene TRBV30 combines with J gene TRBJ1-6; D is ambiguous. Looked up from germline, CDR1 is GTSNPN and CDR2 is SVGIG (reference sequence). V was clipped by 0 bases and J by 7 bases, with 16 bases between them. This CDR3 region has 16 residues. CDR3 coding DNA: TGTGCCTGGAGTGTACCGGTCTCCTGGAACAATTCACCCCTCCACTTT. Its protein is CAWSVPVSWNNSPLHF.

The chain carries TRBV27 and TRBJ1-2, with 11 bases that match TRBD1. The CDR3 has 15 amino acids. CDR1 and CDR2 (germline): MNHEY, SMNVEV (reference sequence). V shed 6 bases, J shed 4 bases, and the junction held 7 bases outside the gene matches. The chain's CDR3 is CASRLGTGGIYGYTF. The CDR3, as DNA: TGTGCCAGCAGACTCGGGACAGGGGGGATCTATGGCTACACCTTC.

The sample holds a few counts of this clone. This sequence joins TRBV7-9 and TRBJ2-3; TRBD1 aligns across 7 bases. With 3 bases clipped from V and 1 base from J, the junction kept 4 bases outside the gene matches. The CDR3 is made up of 15 amino acids. Germline CDR1 is SEHNR and CDR2 is FQNEAQ (reference sequence). The CDR3, as DNA: TGTGCCAGCAGCTTGTACAGGGGCGGCACAGATACGCAGTATTTT. Translation gives CASSLYRGGTDTQYF.

This rearrangement joins TRBV28 to TRBJ1-2, with no clear D. The CDR3 length is 15 residues. Trimming left V 3 bases short and J 6 bases short, with 17 bases between. Germline values: CDR1 MDHEN, CDR2 SYDVKM. DNA for the CDR3: TGTGCCAGCAGTTTTGTCGACCGTGATGGCGATGGCTACACCTTC. Amino acid sequence: CASSFVDRDGDGYTF.

The gene calls are TRBV9 and TRBJ1-1; TRBD1 is a possible D gene (6 bases). CDR3 size: 14 residues. Between the trimmed V and J ends, which lost 2 bases and 7 bases, there was a span of 15 bases. In germline, CDR1 is SGDLS, CDR2 YYNGEE. CDR3: CASSVAGVSSEAFF. For the CDR3, the DNA is TGTGCCAGCAGCGTGGCAGGGGTCTCCAGTGAAGCTTTCTTT.

In this sample, this clone turned up once. The V call is TRBV30, the J call TRBJ2-7; TRBD2 might be the D (5 bases). Germline assignment: CDR1 GTSNPN and CDR2 SVGIG (reference sequence). The CDR3 is made up of 11 amino acids. Trimming took 7 bases from V and 2 from J, leaving 9 bases between them. The CDR3 DNA reads TGTGCCTTACGGGATACCTACGAGCAGTACTTC. It is translated as CALRDTYEQYF.

This clone has only one observation. The chain recombines TRBV7-8 with TRBJ2-7; D remains ambiguous. Germline CDR1 and CDR2: SGHVS and FQNEAQ. CDR3 size: 11 residues. The V end lost 3 bases, the J end lost 3 bases, and 3 bases lay between the germline ends. CDR3 residues: CASSFDYEQYF. In nucleotides, the CDR3 is TGTGCCAGCAGCTTCGACTACGAGCAGTACTTC.

V usage is TRBV7-9 and J usage is TRBJ1-5; no clear D gene. V dropped 6 bases and J dropped 4 bases, with 7 bases sitting between them. This CDR3 spans 12 amino acids. The germline V gene encodes CDR1 SEHNR and CDR2 FQNEAQ (reference sequence). Here the CDR3 reads CASSRNNQPQHF. For the CDR3, the DNA is TGTGCCAGCAGTCGGAATAATCAGCCCCAGCATTTT.

This clone showed up just once. V is TRBV9 and J is TRBJ1-3, with no clear D. The length of the CDR3 is 13 residues. CDR1 is SGDLS, CDR2 YYNGEE, per germline. V was cut by 3 bases and J by 4 bases, with 8 bases left in between. The CDR3 DNA follows: TGTGCCAGCAGCGACGCGGGGGGAAACACCATATATTTT. Its translation: CASSDAGGNTIYF.

V and J are TRBV10-3 and TRBJ1-2; 7 bases are shared with TRBD1. The CDR3 is 12 residues long. CDR1 ENHRY and CDR2 SYGVKD come from the germline V gene. V gave up 9 bases and J gave up 7 bases; unmatched junction bases: 8. The CDR3 spells CAMAAGGGGYTF. The CDR3 region has the DNA TGTGCCATGGCCGCAGGGGGAGGTGGCTACACCTTC.

The rearrangement joins TRBV30 to TRBJ1-2; unclear D gene. The V end lost 2 bases, the J end lost 5 bases, and 12 bases lay between the germline ends. The CDR3 has 13 amino acids. In germline, CDR1 is GTSNPN, CDR2 SVGIG (reference sequence). This CDR3 is CAWSIGEAYGYTF. CDR3 DNA sequence: TGTGCCTGGAGTATAGGCGAAGCATATGGCTACACCTTC.

V gene TRBV5-6 combines with J gene TRBJ1-4, with D unclear. CDR1 is SGHDT, CDR2 YYEEEE, per germline. The CDR3 covers 14 residues. V lost 2 bases and J lost 7, with 12 bases in between. CDR3 region: CASSFFWGGEKLFF. As DNA, the CDR3 is TGTGCCAGCAGCTTCTTTTGGGGAGGTGAAAAACTGTTTTTT.

The table lists this clone with a count of one. The chain joins TRBV28 to TRBJ1-1; perhaps TRBD1 as D (5 bases). The germline CDR1 and CDR2 sequences are MDHEN and SYDVKM. The CDR3 length is 18 residues. The V and J ends lost 3 bases and 4 bases respectively, with 24 bases between them. CDR3 region: CASSLSLRGFLQGTEAFF. The CDR3 DNA sequence: TGTGCCAGCAGTTTGTCGCTAAGGGGCTTTTTGCAGGGCACTGAAGCTTTCTTT. The full variable domain, with the rest looked up from reference TRBV28 and TRBJ1-1, is DVKVTQSSRYLVKRTGEKVFLECVQDMDHENMFWYRQDPGLGLRLIYFSYDVKMKEKGDIPEGYSVSREKKERFSLILESASTNQTSMYLCASSLSLRGFLQGTEAFFGQGTRLTVV.

Notes on this clone: This specimen includes other DNA sequences encoding the same CDR3. The V call is TRBV18, the J call TRBJ1-1, with a tentative D call TRBD1 (5 bases). CDR1 and CDR2 (germline): KGHSH, LQKENI. Trimming pared 2 bases from V and 2 bases from J, leaving 6 bases between. The CDR3 totals 13 residues. The CDR3 is CASSPGTNTEAFF. The CDR3 DNA is TGTGCCAGCTCACCAGGGACCAACACTGAAGCTTTCTTT.

This chain connects TRBV27 to TRBJ1-2; D is possibly TRBD1 (5 bases). The CDR3 sequence is 17 residues long. Germline V gene sequence: CDR1 MNHEY, CDR2 SMNVEV (reference sequence). V was pared by 8 bases and J by 3 bases, with 25 bases between. The CDR3 here is CASGLGGGAPHYYGYTF. The CDR3 DNA sequence: TGTGCCAGCGGCTTAGGCGGTGGGGCACCCCATTACTATGGCTACACCTTC.

This rearrangement joins TRBV29-1 to TRBJ2-7; a weak D match, TRBD2 (6 bases). Germline CDR1 SQVTM, CDR2 ANQGSEA. The V gene lost 3 bases and the J gene lost 6 bases, with 15 bases spanning the gap. The CDR3 is 13 residues long. The CDR3 spells CSVEGGVHGEQYF. The DNA of the CDR3 is TGCAGCGTTGAGGGGGGAGTACACGGCGAGCAGTACTTC.

The chain joins TRBV10-3 to TRBJ2-3, with 7 bases identical to TRBD1. The V gene end was trimmed by 1 base and the J gene end by 1 base; junction bases not matched to a gene: 2. CDR3 size: 15 residues. In germline, CDR1 is ENHRY, CDR2 SYGVKD. CDR3 in amino acids: CAISEFTGGTDTQYF. Written as DNA, the CDR3 is TGTGCCATCAGTGAGTTTACAGGGGGCACAGATACGCAGTATTTT.